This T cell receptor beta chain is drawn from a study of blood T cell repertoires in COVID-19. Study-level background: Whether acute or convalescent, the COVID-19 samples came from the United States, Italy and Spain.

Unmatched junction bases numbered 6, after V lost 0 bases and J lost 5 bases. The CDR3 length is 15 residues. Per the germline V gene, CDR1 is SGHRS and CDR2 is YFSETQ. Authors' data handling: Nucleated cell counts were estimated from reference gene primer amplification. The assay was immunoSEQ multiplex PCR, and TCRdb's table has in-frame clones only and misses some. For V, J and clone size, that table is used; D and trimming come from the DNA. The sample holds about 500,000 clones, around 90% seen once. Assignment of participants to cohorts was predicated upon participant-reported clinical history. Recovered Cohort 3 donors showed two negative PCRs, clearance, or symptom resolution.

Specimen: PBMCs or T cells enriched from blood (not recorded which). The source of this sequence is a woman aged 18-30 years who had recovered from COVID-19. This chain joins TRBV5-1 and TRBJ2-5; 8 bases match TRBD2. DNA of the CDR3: TGCGCCAGCAGCTTGGCCCCGGGGGGGTTGGAGACCCAGTACTTC. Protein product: CASSLAPGGLETQYF.